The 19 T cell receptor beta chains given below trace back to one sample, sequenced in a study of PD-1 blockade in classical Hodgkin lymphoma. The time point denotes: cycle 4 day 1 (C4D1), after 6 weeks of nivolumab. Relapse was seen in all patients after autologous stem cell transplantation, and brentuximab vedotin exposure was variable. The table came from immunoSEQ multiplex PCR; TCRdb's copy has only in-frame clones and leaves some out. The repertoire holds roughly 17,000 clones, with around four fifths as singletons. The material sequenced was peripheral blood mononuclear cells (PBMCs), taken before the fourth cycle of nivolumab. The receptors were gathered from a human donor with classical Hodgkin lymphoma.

The CDR3 loop is CASRDRDRLSDEQYF. DNA of the CDR3: TGCGCCAGCAGAGACCGGGACAGGCTATCGGACGAGCAGTACTTC. This chain connects TRBV10-2 to TRBJ2-5; 8 bases map to TRBD1. The J call may be wrong; the DNA end is better matched by TRBJ2-7. The CDR3 spans 15 residues. CDR1 is WSHSY and CDR2 is SAAADI in the germline V gene.

CDR3 in amino acids: CASSFGGAGYEQYF. Written as DNA, the CDR3 is TGCGCCAGCAGCTTCGGGGGGGCCGGATACGAGCAGTACTTC. The chain has TRBV5-1 and TRBJ2-7, with 8 nucleotides matching TRBD2. Germline lookup yields CDR1 SGHRS and CDR2 YFSETQ. CDR3 length: 14 residues. V lost 2 bases and J lost 4; bases outside the gene matches: 5.

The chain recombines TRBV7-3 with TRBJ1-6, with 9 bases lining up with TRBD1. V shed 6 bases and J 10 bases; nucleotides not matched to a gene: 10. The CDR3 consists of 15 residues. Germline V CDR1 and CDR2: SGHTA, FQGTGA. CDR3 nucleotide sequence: TGTGCCAGCAGTTTGGGACAGGGATTATACTCACCCCTCCACTTT. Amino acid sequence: CASSLGQGLYSPLHF.

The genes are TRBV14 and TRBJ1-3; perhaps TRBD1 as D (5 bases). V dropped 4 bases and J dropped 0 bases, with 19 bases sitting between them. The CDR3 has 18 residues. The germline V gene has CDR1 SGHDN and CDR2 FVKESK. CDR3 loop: CASSLTRAGLGSGNTIYF. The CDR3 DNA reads TGTGCCAGCAGCCTAACCCGGGCAGGGCTCGGCTCTGGAAACACCATATATTTT.

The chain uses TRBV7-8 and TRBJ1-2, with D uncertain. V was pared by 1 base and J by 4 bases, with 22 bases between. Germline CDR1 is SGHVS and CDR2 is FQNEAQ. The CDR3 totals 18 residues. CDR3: CASSLVLVSSAGSYGYTF. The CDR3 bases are TGTGCCAGCAGCTTAGTGCTGGTGTCGAGTGCGGGGAGCTATGGCTACACCTTC.

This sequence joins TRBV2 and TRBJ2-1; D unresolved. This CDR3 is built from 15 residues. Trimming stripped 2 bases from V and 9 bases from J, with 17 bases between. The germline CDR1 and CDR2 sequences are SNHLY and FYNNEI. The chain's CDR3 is CASSETRTAYGEQFF. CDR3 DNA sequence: TGTGCCAGCAGTGAAACCAGGACCGCTTATGGTGAGCAGTTCTTC.

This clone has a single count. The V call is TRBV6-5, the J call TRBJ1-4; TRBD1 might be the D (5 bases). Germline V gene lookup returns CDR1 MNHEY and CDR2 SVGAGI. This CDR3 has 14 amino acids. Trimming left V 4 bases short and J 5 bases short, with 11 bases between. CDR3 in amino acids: CASSSLGPNEKLFF. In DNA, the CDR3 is TGTGCCAGCAGTTCCTTGGGGCCAAATGAAAAACTGTTTTTT.

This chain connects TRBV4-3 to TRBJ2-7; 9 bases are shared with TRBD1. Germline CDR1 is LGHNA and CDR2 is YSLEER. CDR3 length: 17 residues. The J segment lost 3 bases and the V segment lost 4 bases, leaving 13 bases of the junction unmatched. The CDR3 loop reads CASSPTAYRDRDYEQYF. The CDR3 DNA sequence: TGCGCCAGCAGCCCGACTGCTTACCGGGACAGGGACTACGAGCAGTACTTC.

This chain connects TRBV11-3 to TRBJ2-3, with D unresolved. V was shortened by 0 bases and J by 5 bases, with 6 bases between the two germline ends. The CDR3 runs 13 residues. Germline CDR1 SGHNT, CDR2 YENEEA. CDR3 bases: TGTGCCAGCAGCTTAGACACTCGAGATACGCAGTATTTT. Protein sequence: CASSLDTRDTQYF.

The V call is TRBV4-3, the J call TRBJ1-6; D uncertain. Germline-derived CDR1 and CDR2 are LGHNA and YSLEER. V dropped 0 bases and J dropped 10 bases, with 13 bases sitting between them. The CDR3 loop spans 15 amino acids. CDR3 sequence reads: CASSQDLGLGSPLHF. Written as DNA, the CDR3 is TGCGCCAGCAGCCAAGATTTGGGGTTAGGGTCACCCCTCCACTTT.

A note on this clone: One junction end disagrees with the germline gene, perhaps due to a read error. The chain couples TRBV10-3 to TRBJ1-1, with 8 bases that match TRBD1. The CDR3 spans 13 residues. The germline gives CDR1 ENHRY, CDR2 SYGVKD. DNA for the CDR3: TGTGCCCTCAGGACAGGGAAGAACACTGAAGCTTTCTTT. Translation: CALRTGKNTEAFF.

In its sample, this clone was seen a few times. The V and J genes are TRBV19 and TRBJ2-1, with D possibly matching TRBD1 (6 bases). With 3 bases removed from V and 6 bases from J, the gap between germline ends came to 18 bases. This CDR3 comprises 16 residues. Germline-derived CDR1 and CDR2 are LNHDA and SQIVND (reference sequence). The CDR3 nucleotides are TGTGCCAGTAGTATCTTATCGGCACAGGGCTTCAATGAGCAGTTCTTC. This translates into CASSILSAQGFNEQFF.

The CDR3 nucleotides are TGTGCCAGTATTACAGCTAACCTCCCCGCCGGGGAGCTGTTTTTT. Its protein is CASITANLPAGELFF. The genes are TRBV19 and TRBJ2-2; D is unclear. V gave up 7 bases and J gave up 6 bases, with 18 bases separating them. The germline CDR1 and CDR2 sequences are LNHDA and SQIVND (reference sequence). The CDR3 has 15 amino acids.

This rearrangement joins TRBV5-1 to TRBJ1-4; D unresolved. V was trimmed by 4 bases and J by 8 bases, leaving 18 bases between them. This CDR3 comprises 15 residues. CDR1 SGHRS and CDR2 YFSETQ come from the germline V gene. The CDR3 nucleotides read TGCGCCAGCAGCGCGTCGGGGAGTCTAAGCGAAAAACTGTTTTTT. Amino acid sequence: CASSASGSLSEKLFF.

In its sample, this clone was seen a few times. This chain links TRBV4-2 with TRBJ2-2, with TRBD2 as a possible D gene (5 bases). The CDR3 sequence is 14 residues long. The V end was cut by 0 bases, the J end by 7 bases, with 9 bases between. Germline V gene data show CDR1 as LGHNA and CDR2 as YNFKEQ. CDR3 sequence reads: CASSQDDAGGELFF. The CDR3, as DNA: TGTGCCAGCAGCCAAGATGATGCGGGCGGGGAGCTGTTTTTT.

The CDR3 DNA follows: TGCGCCAGCAGCCTGCTCGGGGGGGCCCGCGAGACCCAGTACTTC. Protein: CASSLLGGARETQYF. The chain couples TRBV5-1 to TRBJ2-5; TRBD2 aligns across 8 bases. Germline CDR1 SGHRS, CDR2 YFSETQ. With 4 bases clipped from V and 5 bases from J, the junction kept 10 bases outside the gene matches. This CDR3 has 15 residues.

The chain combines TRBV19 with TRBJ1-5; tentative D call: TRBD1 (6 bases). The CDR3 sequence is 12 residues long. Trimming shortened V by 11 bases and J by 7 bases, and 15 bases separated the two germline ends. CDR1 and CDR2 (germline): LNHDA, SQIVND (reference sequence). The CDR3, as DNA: TGTGCCTCTCAGGGGCCGGGCCAGCCCCAGCATTTT. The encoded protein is CASQGPGQPQHF. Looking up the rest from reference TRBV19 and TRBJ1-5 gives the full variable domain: DGGITQSPKYLFRKEGQNVTLSCEQNLNHDAMYWYRQDPGQGLRLIYYSQIVNDFQKGDIAEGYSVSREKKESFPLTVTSAQKNPTAFYLCASQGPGQPQHFGDGTRLSIL.

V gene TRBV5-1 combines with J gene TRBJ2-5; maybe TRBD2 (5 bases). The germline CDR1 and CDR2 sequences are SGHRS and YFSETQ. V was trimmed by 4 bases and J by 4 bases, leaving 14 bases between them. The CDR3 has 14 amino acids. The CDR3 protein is CASSHTSSGETQYF. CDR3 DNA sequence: TGCGCCAGCAGCCACACTAGTTCTGGAGAGACCCAGTACTTC.

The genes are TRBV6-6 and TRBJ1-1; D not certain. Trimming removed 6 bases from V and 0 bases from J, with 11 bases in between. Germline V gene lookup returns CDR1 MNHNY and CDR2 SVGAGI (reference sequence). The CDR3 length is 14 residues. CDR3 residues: CASRVDPLNTEAFF. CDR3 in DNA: TGTGCCAGCAGGGTGGATCCCCTGAACACTGAAGCTTTCTTT.